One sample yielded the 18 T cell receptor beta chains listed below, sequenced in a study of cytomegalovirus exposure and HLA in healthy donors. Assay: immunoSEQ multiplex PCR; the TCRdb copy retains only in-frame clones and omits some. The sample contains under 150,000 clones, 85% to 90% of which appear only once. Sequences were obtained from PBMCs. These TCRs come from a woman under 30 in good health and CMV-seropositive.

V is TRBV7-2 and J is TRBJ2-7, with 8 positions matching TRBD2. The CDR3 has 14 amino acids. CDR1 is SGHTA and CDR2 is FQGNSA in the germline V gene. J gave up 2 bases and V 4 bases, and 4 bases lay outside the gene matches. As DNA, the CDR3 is TGTGCCAGCAGCTCAAGCGGGAGAACCTACGAGCAGTACTTC. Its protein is CASSSSGRTYEQYF.

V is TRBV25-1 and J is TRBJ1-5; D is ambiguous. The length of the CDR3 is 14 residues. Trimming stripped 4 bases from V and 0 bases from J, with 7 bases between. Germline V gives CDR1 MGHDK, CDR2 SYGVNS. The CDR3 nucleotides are TGTGCCAGCAGTGCTGAGGGTAGCAATCAGCCCCAGCATTTT. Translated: CASSAEGSNQPQHF.

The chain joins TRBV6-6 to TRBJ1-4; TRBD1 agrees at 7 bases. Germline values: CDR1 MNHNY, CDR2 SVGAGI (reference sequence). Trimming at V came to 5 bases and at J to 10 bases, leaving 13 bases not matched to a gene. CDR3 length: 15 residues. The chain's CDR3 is CASSGAGGRIGKLFF. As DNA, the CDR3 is TGTGCCAGCAGTGGGGCAGGGGGTCGGATCGGAAAACTGTTTTTT.

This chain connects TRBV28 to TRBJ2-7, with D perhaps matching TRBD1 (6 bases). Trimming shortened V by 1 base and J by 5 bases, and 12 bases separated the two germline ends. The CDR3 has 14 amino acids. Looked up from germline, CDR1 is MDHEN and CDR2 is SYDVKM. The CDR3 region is CASSLYRRQDEQYF. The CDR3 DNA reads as TGTGCCAGCAGTTTATACAGGCGACAGGACGAGCAGTACTTC.

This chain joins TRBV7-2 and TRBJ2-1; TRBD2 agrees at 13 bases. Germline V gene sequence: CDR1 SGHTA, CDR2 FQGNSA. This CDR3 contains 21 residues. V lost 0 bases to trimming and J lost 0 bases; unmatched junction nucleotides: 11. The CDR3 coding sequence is TGTGCCAGCAGCTTAGCGCAGGGACTAGCGGGGCCCCGGGGCTCCTACAATGAGCAGTTCTTC. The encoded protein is CASSLAQGLAGPRGSYNEQFF.

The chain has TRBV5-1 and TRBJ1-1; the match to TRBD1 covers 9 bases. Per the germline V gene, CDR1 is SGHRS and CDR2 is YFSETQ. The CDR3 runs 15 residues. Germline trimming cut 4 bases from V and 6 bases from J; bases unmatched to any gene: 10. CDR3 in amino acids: CASSASGTGISEAFF. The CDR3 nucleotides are TGCGCCAGCAGCGCCTCCGGGACAGGGATTTCTGAAGCTTTCTTT.

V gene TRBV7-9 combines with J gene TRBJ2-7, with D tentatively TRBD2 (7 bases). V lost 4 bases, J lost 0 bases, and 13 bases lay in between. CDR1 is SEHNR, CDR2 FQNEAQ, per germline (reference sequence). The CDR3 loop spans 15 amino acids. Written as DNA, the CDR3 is TGTGCCAGCAGCTCAACCCGGGGGGCCTCCTACGAGCAGTACTTC. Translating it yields CASSSTRGASYEQYF.

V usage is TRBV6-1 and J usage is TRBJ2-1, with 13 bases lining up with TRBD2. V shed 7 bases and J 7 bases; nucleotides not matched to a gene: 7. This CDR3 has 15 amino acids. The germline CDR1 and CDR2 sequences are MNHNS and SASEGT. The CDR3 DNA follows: TGTGCCAGCAACGGACTAGCGGGAGCTGGGAATGAGCAGTTCTTC. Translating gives CASNGLAGAGNEQFF.

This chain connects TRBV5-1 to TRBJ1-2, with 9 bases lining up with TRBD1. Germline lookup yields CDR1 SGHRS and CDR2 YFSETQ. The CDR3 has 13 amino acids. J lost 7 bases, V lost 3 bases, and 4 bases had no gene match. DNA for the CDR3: TGCGCCAGCAGCTCAGGACAGGGGAGTGGCTACACCTTC. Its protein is CASSSGQGSGYTF.

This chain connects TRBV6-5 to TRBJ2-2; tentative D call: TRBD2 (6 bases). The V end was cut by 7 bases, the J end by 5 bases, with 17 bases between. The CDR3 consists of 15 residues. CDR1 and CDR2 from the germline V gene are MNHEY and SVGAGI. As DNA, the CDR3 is TGTGCCAGCACACTAAACGAGGAGGGAACCGGGGAGCTGTTTTTT. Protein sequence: CASTLNEEGTGELFF.

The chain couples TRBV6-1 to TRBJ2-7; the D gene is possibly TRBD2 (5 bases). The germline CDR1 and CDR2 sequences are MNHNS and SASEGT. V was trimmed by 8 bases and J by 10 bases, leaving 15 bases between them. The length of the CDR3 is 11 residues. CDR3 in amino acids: CASGDGVGQYF. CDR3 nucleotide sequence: TGTGCCAGCGGCGACGGGGTCGGACAGTACTTC.

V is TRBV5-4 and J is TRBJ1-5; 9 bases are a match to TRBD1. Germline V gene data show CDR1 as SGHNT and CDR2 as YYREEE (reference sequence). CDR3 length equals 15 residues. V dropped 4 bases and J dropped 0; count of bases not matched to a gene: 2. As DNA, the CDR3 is TGTGCCAGCAGCCCGGGACAGGGTAGCAATCAGCCCCAGCATTTT. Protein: CASSPGQGSNQPQHF. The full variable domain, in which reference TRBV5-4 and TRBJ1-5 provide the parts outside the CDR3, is ETGVTQSPTHLIKTRGQQVTLRCSSQSGHNTVSWYQQALGQGPQFIFQYYREEENGRGNFPPRFSGLQFPNYSSELNVNALELDDSALYLCASSPGQGSNQPQHFGDGTRLSIL.

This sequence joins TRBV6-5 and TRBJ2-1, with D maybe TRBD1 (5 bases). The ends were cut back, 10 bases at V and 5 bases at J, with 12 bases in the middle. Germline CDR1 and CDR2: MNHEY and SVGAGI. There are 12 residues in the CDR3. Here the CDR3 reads CATPYRHNEQFF. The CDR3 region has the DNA TGTGCCACCCCCTACAGGCACAATGAGCAGTTCTTC.

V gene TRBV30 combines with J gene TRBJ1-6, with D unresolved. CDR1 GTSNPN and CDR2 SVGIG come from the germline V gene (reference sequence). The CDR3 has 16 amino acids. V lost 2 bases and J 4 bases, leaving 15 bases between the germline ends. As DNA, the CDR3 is TGTGCCTGGAGTCCACGGGGTTCCCTTTATAATTCACCCCTCCACTTT. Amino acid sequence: CAWSPRGSLYNSPLHF.

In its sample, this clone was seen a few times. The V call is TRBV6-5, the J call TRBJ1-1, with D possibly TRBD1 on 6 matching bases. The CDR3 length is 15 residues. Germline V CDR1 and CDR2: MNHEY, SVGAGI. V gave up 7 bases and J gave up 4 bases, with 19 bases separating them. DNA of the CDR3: TGTGCCAGCAAGGGGGTTCGGGGTTTGGGCACTGAAGCTTTCTTT. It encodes CASKGVRGLGTEAFF.

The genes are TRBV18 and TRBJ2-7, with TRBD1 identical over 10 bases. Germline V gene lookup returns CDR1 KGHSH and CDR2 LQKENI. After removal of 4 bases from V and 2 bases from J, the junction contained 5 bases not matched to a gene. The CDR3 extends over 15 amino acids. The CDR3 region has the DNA TGTGCCAGCTCACTAACCGGGACAGGGGCCTACGAGCAGTACTTC. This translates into CASSLTGTGAYEQYF.

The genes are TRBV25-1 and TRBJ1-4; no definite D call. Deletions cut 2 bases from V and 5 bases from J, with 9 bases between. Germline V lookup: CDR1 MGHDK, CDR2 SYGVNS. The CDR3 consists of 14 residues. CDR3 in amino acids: CASSELRENEKLFF. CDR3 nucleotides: TGTGCCAGCAGTGAACTCCGTGAGAATGAAAAACTGTTTTTT.

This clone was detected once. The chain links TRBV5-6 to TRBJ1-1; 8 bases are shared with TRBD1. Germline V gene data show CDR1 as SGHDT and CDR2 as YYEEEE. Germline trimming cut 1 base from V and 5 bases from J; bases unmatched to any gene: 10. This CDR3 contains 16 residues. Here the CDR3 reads CASSLYLGRGQTEAFF. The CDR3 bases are TGTGCCAGCAGCTTGTATCTCGGCAGGGGGCAGACTGAAGCTTTCTTT.